The 15 T cell receptor beta chains in this list originate from one sample, sequenced in a study of OX40 agonist ivuxolimab in advanced cancers. Assay used: immunoSEQ multiplex PCR; TCRdb lists only in-frame clones, some missing. This table has about 60,000 clones, 80% to 85% appearing once. Sequencing used CD4+ or CD8+ T cells sorted from blood, obtained in a trial of the OX40 agonist ivuxolimab. All receptors come from an adult with an advanced solid tumor such as melanoma, head and neck, liver or kidney cancer.

The CDR3 reads CASSPGQGLNEKLFF. CDR3 nucleotide sequence: TGTGCCAGCAGCCCAGGACAGGGACTCAATGAAAAACTGTTTTTT. The V gene is TRBV7-2, the J gene TRBJ1-4; 8 bases are a match to TRBD1. The CDR3 runs to 15 residues. Germline V gene sequence: CDR1 SGHTA, CDR2 FQGNSA. After removal of 5 bases from V and 5 bases from J, the junction contained 7 bases not matched to a gene.

The rearrangement uses TRBV30 and TRBJ2-5; TRBD2 aligns across 9 bases. Matching the DNA end better, TRBJ2-7 makes the J call doubtful. The length of the CDR3 is 17 residues. Germline CDR1 is GTSNPN and CDR2 is SVGIG (reference sequence). This CDR3 is CAWSVHRSGSPSYEQYF. For the CDR3, the DNA is TGTGCCTGGAGTGTACACCGTAGCGGGAGCCCATCCTACGAGCAGTACTTC.

The chain's CDR3 is CASSGTGSGQPQHF. DNA of the CDR3: TGTGCCAGTTCCGGGACAGGGTCGGGTCAGCCCCAGCATTTT. The chain links TRBV19 to TRBJ1-5, with TRBD1 matching over 9 bases. Germline CDR1 LNHDA, CDR2 SQIVND (reference sequence). The CDR3 is 14 amino acids. V lost 8 bases, J lost 6 bases, and 8 bases stayed unmatched.

The chain employs TRBV29-1 and TRBJ1-1; D remains unclear. V lost 6 bases, J lost 6 bases, and 17 bases lay in between. CDR3 length: 13 amino acids. Per the germline V gene, CDR1 is SQVTM and CDR2 is ANQGSEA. The CDR3 loop is CSVPGRALAEAFF. The DNA for the CDR3 is TGCAGCGTGCCTGGGAGGGCGTTGGCTGAAGCTTTCTTT.

The chain recombines TRBV19 with TRBJ2-2; TRBD1 matches at 7 bases. The CDR3 is made up of 16 amino acids. V gave up 4 bases and J gave up 6 bases; unmatched junction bases: 11. From germline, CDR1 is LNHDA and CDR2 SQIVND (reference sequence). The CDR3 nucleotides read TGTGCCAGTAGTACCACAGGGGACCCGCTTCCCGGGGAGCTGTTTTTT. Translation: CASSTTGDPLPGELFF.

CDR3 sequence (DNA): TGCGCCAGCAGGGTTCACAGCAATGCCTACGAGCAGTACTTC. Its protein is CASRVHSNAYEQYF. V gene TRBV5-1 combines with J gene TRBJ2-5; unclear D gene. The better agreement between TRBJ2-7 and the DNA end casts doubt on the J call. The CDR3 has 14 residues. CDR1 is SGHRS, CDR2 YFSETQ, per germline.

This clone was counted a single time. This chain uses TRBV6-1 with TRBJ1-2; TRBD1 is a possible D gene (5 bases). Germline V gene lookup returns CDR1 MNHNS and CDR2 SASEGT. The germline V and J ends were trimmed by 5 bases and 8 bases, with 12 bases remaining between them. CDR3 length: 12 residues. In nucleotides, the CDR3 is TGTGCCAGCAGTCCCGGGGCGTTAGGCTACACCTTC. Amino acid sequence: CASSPGALGYTF.

V and J are TRBV4-3 and TRBJ1-2; D might be TRBD1 (5 bases). The CDR3 totals 13 residues. Deletions cut 4 bases from V and 7 bases from J, with 13 bases between. Germline lookup yields CDR1 LGHNA and CDR2 YSLEER. CDR3 DNA sequence: TGCGCCAGCAGCCGAACCGCTGACAGTGGCTACACCTTC. Translation gives CASSRTADSGYTF.

This clone was seen only once. The V and J genes are TRBV6-1 and TRBJ1-2; maybe TRBD1 (5 bases). The V end lost 6 bases, the J end lost 5 bases, and 13 bases lay between the germline ends. CDR3 size: 13 residues. Germline V gene lookup returns CDR1 MNHNS and CDR2 SASEGT. The CDR3 nucleotides are TGTGCCAGCAGAGGGGCCGTCGCTTATGGCTACACCTTC. Translating gives CASRGAVAYGYTF.

The chain has TRBV30 and TRBJ2-3, with 10 bases lining up with TRBD2. This CDR3 has 13 residues. Germline V gene sequence: CDR1 GTSNPN, CDR2 SVGIG (reference sequence). After removal of 6 bases from V and 3 bases from J, the junction contained 3 bases not matched to a gene. CDR3 sequence (DNA): TGTGCCTGCTCTAGCGGGAGTACAGATACGCAGTATTTT. Amino acids: CACSSGSTDTQYF.

Here the CDR3 reads CASSLSGRSYEQYF. In DNA form, the CDR3 reads TGTGCCAGCAGTTTATCAGGCCGATCCTACGAGCAGTACTTC. This chain uses TRBV27 with TRBJ2-7; D is unclear. The V end lost 0 bases, the J end lost 1 base, and 7 bases lay between the germline ends. The CDR3 length is 14 residues. Germline V gives CDR1 MNHEY, CDR2 SMNVEV (reference sequence).

The chain joins TRBV19 to TRBJ2-7, with a tentative D call TRBD1 (5 bases). The germline gives CDR1 LNHDA, CDR2 SQIVND (reference sequence). There are 16 residues in the CDR3. V was pared by 0 bases and J by 7 bases, with 19 bases between. Here the CDR3 reads CASSIDFGRAYEEQYF. In nucleotides, the CDR3 is TGTGCCAGTAGTATAGATTTTGGCAGGGCTTATGAGGAGCAGTACTTC.

In DNA, the CDR3 is TGTGCCAGCAGTCCAAGACTAGCGGGAAGTGAGCAGTTCTTC. Its translation: CASSPRLAGSEQFF. The V gene is TRBV27, the J gene TRBJ2-1, with 11 bases matching TRBD2. Germline V CDR1 and CDR2: MNHEY, SMNVEV (reference sequence). There are 14 residues in the CDR3. J was trimmed by 9 bases and V by 5 bases; bases with no gene match: 6.

CDR3 in DNA: TGTGCCAGCAGCCCCAACCCGGGACAGGCCTCCTACGAGCAGTACTTC. It specifies CASSPNPGQASYEQYF. The J gene is TRBJ2-7, the V gene TRBV5-4; 8 nucleotides line up with TRBD1. CDR3 length: 16 residues. Germline CDR1 SGHNT, CDR2 YYREEE (reference sequence). V was clipped by 4 bases and J by 0 bases; unmatched bases: 9.

The chain combines TRBV5-1 with TRBJ2-1; D uncertain. The CDR3 is made up of 11 amino acids. V dropped 4 bases and J dropped 4 bases, with 3 bases sitting between them. The germline gives CDR1 SGHRS, CDR2 YFSETQ. The CDR3 loop reads CASSPYNEQFF. The CDR3 DNA is TGCGCCAGCAGCCCTTACAATGAGCAGTTCTTC.